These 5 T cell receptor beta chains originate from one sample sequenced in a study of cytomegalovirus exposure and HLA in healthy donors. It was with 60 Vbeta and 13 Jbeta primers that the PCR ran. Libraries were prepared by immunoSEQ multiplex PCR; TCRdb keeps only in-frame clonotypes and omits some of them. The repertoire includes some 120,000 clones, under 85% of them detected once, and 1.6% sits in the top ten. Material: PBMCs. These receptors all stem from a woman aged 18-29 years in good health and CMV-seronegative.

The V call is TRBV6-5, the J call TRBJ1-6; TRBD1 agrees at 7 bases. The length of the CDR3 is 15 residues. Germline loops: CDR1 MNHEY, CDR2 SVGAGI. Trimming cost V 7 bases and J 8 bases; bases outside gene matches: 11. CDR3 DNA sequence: TGTGCCAGCACCTTAAACAGGGGCCTCGATTCACCCCTCCACTTT. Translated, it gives CASTLNRGLDSPLHF.

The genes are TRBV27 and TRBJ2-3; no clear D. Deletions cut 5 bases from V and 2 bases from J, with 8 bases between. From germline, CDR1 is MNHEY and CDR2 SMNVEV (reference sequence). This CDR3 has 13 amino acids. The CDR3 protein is CASSRYDTDTQYF. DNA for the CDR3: TGTGCCAGCAGTCGCTATGACACAGATACGCAGTATTTT.

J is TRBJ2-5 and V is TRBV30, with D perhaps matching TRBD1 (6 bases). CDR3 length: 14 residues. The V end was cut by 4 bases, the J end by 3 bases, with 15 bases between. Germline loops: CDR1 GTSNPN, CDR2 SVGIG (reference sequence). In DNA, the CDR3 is TGTGCCTGGAAAACGGACAGTCTAAAAGAGACCCAGTACTTC. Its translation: CAWKTDSLKETQYF.

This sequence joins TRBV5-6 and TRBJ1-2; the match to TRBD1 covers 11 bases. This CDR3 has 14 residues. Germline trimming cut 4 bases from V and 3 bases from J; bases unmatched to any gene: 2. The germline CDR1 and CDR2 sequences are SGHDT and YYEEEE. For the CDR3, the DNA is TGTGCCAGCAGCACGGGACAGGGGGACTATGGCTACACCTTC. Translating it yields CASSTGQGDYGYTF.

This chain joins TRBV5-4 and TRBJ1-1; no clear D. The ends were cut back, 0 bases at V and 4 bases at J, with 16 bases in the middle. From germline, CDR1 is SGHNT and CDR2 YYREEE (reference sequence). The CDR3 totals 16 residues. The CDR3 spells CASSLAYGGKGTEAFF. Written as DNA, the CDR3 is TGTGCCAGCAGCTTGGCCTATGGAGGGAAGGGCACTGAAGCTTTCTTT.